This T cell receptor beta chain was captured by sequencing in a study of cytomegalovirus exposure and HLA in healthy donors. Broader study findings: Earlier analysis looked at TCR beta V segments, and most were productive about 87% or about 30% of the time. Some public TCRs appeared in many individuals, while most sequences were rare.

Notes on this clone: What it binds is unknown.

This CDR3 has 16 amino acids. The V end was cut by 3 bases, the J end by 3 bases, with 18 bases between. Germline CDR1 is SGHKS and CDR2 is YYEKEE (reference sequence). In the PCR, 60 Vbeta and 13 Jbeta primers were used. The table came from immunoSEQ multiplex PCR; TCRdb's copy has only in-frame clones and leaves some out. The repertoire includes around 190,000 clones, around 80% of them detected once, and around 1.2% sits in the top ten. The receptor's source is a girl aged 2 to 10 in good health and CMV-seropositive. Sequencing was performed on PBMCs. This sequence joins TRBV5-5 and TRBJ1-2; D unclear. The CDR3 DNA reads as TGTGCCAGCAGCTCAGCCCCCACTACCCCTGACTATGGCTACACCTTC. Translation gives CASSSAPTTPDYGYTF. The variable domain in full, with the rest retrieved from reference TRBV5-5 and TRBJ1-2, is DAGVTQSPTHLIKTRGQQVTLRCSPISGHKSVSWYQQVLGQGPQFIFQYYEKEERGRGNFPDRFSARQFPNYSSELNVNALLLGDSALYLCASSSAPTTPDYGYTFGSGTRLTVV.